Following are 8 T cell receptor beta chains from one sample sequenced in a study of cytomegalovirus exposure and HLA in healthy donors. The PCR had 60 Vbeta and 13 Jbeta primers. Libraries were prepared by immunoSEQ multiplex PCR; TCRdb keeps only in-frame clonotypes and omits some of them. The profile shows 160,000 or so clones, around 69% of them singletons. Sequencing input: PBMCs. Receptors were obtained from a man aged 60 to 75 in good health and CMV-seronegative.

The sample holds a few counts of this clone. This CDR3 reads CASSMELAGDRYEQYF. Here the CDR3 DNA reads TGTGCCAGTAGTATGGAACTAGCGGGGGACCGCTACGAGCAGTACTTC. J is TRBJ2-7 and V is TRBV19; TRBD2 aligns across 11 bases. The CDR3 covers 16 residues. V shed 3 bases, J shed 3 bases, and the junction held 7 bases outside the gene matches. From germline, CDR1 is LNHDA and CDR2 SQIVND (reference sequence).

This chain uses TRBV5-1 with TRBJ1-1; maybe TRBD1 (6 bases). V was clipped by 9 bases and J by 1 base, with 16 bases between them. In germline, CDR1 is SGHRS, CDR2 YFSETQ. The CDR3 loop spans 14 amino acids. CDR3 DNA: TGCGCCACCGCGGGGGGGCCCGGGAACACTGAAGCTTTCTTT. Translated: CATAGGPGNTEAFF. Full variable domain (rest looked up from reference TRBV5-1 and TRBJ1-1): KAGVTQTPRYLIKTRGQQVTLSCSPISGHRSVSWYQQTPGQGLQFLFEYFSETQRNKGNFPGRFSGRQFSNSRSEMNVSTLELGDSALYLCATAGGPGNTEAFFGQGTRLTVV.

The rearrangement uses TRBV7-2 and TRBJ2-4; 13 bases line up with TRBD2. Trimming removed 5 bases from V and 0 bases from J; junction bases left unmatched: 10. CDR3 size: 19 residues. CDR1 and CDR2 (germline): SGHTA, FQGNSA. CDR3 sequence reads: CASSPWTSGGNVAKNIQYF. As DNA, the CDR3 is TGTGCCAGCAGCCCCTGGACTAGCGGGGGAAACGTAGCCAAAAACATTCAGTACTTC. Supplemented by reference TRBV7-2 and TRBJ2-4, the full variable domain reads GAGVSQSPSNKVTEKGKDVELRCDPISGHTALYWYRQSLGQGLEFLIYFQGNSAPDKSGLPSDRFSAERTGGSVSTLTIQRTQQEDSAVYLCASSPWTSGGNVAKNIQYFGAGTRLSVL.

This chain uses TRBV18 with TRBJ1-4, with 7 bases aligning to TRBD1. The trim removed 1 base at V and 1 base at J, leaving 9 bases unmatched. The CDR3 totals 18 residues. Germline CDR1 reads KGHSH; CDR2 reads LQKENI. This CDR3 reads CASSPQGAILLTNEKLFF. CDR3 nucleotides: TGTGCCAGCTCACCACAGGGGGCCATATTGCTAACTAATGAAAAACTGTTTTTT. Full variable domain (remainder filled in from reference TRBV18 and TRBJ1-4): NAGVMQNPRHLVRRRGQEARLRCSPMKGHSHVYWYRQLPEEGLKFMVYLQKENIIDESGMPKERFSAEFPKEGPSILRIQQVVRGDSAAYFCASSPQGAILLTNEKLFFGSGTQLSVL.

The chain carries TRBV6-6 and TRBJ2-3, with 7 bases fitting TRBD2. V lost 4 bases and J lost 2; bases outside the gene matches: 6. Germline V gives CDR1 MNHNY, CDR2 SVGAGI (reference sequence). This CDR3 has 15 residues. CDR3 in amino acids: CASSFARGFTDTQYF. The CDR3 DNA reads as TGTGCCAGCAGTTTCGCGCGGGGGTTCACAGATACGCAGTATTTT.

V gene TRBV5-6 combines with J gene TRBJ2-3; D gene ambiguous. CDR1 and CDR2 (germline): SGHDT, YYEEEE. The CDR3 has 13 amino acids. V was shortened by 1 base and J by 4 bases, with 7 bases between the two germline ends. CDR3 sequence reads: CASSLRRSDTQYF. The CDR3 region has the DNA TGTGCCAGCAGCTTGCGTAGATCAGATACGCAGTATTTT.

This clone has more than one count but fewer than ten. J is TRBJ1-3 and V is TRBV15; D is possibly TRBD1 (5 bases). The CDR3 spans 14 residues. Germline assignment: CDR1 LNHNV and CDR2 YYDKDF (reference sequence). V lost 0 bases and J 8 bases, leaving 11 bases between the germline ends. The CDR3 spells CATSRDPGGYTIYF. The DNA for the CDR3 is TGTGCCACCAGCAGAGATCCCGGGGGATACACCATATATTTT.

V usage is TRBV5-1 and J usage is TRBJ2-7; TRBD1 matches at 7 bases. V gave up 4 bases and J gave up 4 bases; unmatched junction bases: 11. The CDR3 is 15 amino acids. Germline loops: CDR1 SGHRS, CDR2 YFSETQ. The CDR3 reads CASSIETGSGYEQYF. As DNA, the CDR3 is TGCGCCAGCAGCATCGAGACAGGGAGTGGATACGAGCAGTACTTC.